This record concerns one T cell receptor (beta chain) sequence. Source study methods: Reference gene primer amplification gave estimated nucleated cell counts. TCRdb keeps only in-frame clones here, not all; method: immunoSEQ multiplex PCR. V and J calls and clone size are copied from that table; D and trimming were computed from the DNA. The table shows 250,000 to 350,000 clones, with more than 75% occurring only once. This specimen comes from a study of blood T cell repertoires in COVID-19. For the study at large: Acute-phase and convalescent COVID-19 samples originated in the United States, Italy and Spain. From T cells, B-cell-depleted T cells, or PBMCs came the material, which was cDNA or gDNA.

Germline CDR1 is SGHTA and CDR2 is FQGNSA. Unmatched junction bases numbered 7, after V lost 3 bases and J lost 6 bases. CDR3 length equals 14 residues. This chain links TRBV7-2 with TRBJ2-7; 8 positions match TRBD1. Material: peripheral blood. The TCR comes from a woman between 50 and 59 years old with acute or convalescent COVID-19. CDR3 bases: TGTGCCAGCAGCTTCCCCCCCGACAGGGGCGAGCAGTACTTC. It specifies CASSFPPDRGEQYF.